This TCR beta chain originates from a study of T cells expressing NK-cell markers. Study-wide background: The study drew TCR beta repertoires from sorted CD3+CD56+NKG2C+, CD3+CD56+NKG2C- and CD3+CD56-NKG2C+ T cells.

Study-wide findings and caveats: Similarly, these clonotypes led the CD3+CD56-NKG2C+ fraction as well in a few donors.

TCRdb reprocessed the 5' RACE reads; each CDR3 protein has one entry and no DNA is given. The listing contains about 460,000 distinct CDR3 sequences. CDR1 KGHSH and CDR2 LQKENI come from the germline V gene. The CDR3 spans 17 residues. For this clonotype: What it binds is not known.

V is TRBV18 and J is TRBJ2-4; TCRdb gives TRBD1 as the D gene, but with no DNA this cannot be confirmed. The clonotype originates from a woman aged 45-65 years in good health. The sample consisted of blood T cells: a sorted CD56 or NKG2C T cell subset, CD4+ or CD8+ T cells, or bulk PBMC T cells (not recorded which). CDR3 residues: CASSPLTIQGTKNIQYF.